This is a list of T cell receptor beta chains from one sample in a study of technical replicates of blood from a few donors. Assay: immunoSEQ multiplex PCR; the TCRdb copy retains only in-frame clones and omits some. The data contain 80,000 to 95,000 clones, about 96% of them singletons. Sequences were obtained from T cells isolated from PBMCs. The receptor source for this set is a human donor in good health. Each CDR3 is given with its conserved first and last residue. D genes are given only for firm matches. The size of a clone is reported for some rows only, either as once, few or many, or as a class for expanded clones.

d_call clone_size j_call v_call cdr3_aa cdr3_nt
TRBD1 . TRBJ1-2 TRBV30 CAWREDREIDGYTF TGTGCCTGGAGGGAAGACAGGGAAATCGATGGCTACACCTTC
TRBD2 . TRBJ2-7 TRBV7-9 CASSLGLAVAYEQYF TGTGCCAGCAGCTTAGGACTAGCGGTCGCCTACGAGCAGTACTTC
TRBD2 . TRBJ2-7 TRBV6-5 CASSPSGSGREQYF TGTGCCAGCAGCCCTAGCGGCTCCGGGAGGGAGCAGTACTTC
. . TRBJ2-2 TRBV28 CASSLETGKWGELFF TGTGCCAGCAGTTTAGAAACAGGGAAATGGGGGGAGCTGTTTTTT
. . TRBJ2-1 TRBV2 CASSRVNEQFF TGTGCCAGCAGCCGGGTCAATGAGCAGTTCTTC
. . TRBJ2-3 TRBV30 CAWGIAVNTDTQYF TGTGCCTGGGGGATAGCGGTAAACACAGATACGCAGTATTTT
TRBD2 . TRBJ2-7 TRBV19 CASSIAEAGVHEQYF TGTGCCAGTAGTATAGCAGAAGCGGGAGTACACGAGCAGTACTTC
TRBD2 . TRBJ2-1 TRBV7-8 CASSLVGLAGGYNEQFF TGTGCCAGCAGCTTAGTGGGGCTAGCGGGAGGGTACAATGAGCAGTTCTTC
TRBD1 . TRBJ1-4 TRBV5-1 CASSSYGSGGANEKLFF TGCGCCAGCAGCTCCTACGGTTCAGGGGGCGCGAATGAAAAACTGTTTTTT
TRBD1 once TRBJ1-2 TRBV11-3 CASSFQGQGVDGYTF TGTGCCAGCAGCTTCCAAGGACAGGGGGTCGATGGCTACACCTTC
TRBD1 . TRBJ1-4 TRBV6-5 CASSYSTGGGNEKLFF TGTGCCAGCAGTTACTCGACAGGGGGCGGGAATGAAAAACTGTTTTTT
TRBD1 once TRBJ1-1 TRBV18 CASSAGTANTEAFF TGTGCCAGCTCCGCTGGGACAGCTAACACTGAAGCTTTCTTT
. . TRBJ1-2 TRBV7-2 CASSAGPSNYGYTF TGTGCCAGCAGCGCGGGACCGAGCAACTATGGCTACACCTTC
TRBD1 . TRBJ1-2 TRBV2 CASSDQTGTYGYTF TGTGCCAGCAGTGATCAGACAGGGACCTATGGCTACACCTTC
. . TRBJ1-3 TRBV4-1 CASSPEEGNTIYF TGCGCCAGCAGCCCCGAAGAGGGAAACACCATATATTTT
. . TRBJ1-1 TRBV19 CASSGRGAVNTEAFF TGTGCCAGTAGTGGCCGTGGGGCCGTGAACACTGAAGCTTTCTTT
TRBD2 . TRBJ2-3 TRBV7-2 CASSSTSGMGTDTQYF TGTGCCAGCAGCTCGACTAGCGGGATGGGCACAGATACGCAGTATTTT
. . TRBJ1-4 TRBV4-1 CASSQAQGLNEKLFF TGCGCCAGCAGCCAAGCTCAAGGACTTAATGAAAAACTGTTTTTT
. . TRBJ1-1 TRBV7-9 CASSLGEGTEAFF TGTGCCAGCAGCTTAGGCGAGGGCACTGAAGCTTTCTTT
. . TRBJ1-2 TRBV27 CASSLSRDWVYGYTF TGTGCCAGCAGTTTATCCAGGGACTGGGTCTATGGCTACACCTTC
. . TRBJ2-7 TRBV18 CASSLFLAGQQTYEQYF TGTGCCAGCTCACTCTTTTTAGCGGGACAGCAAACCTACGAGCAGTACTTC
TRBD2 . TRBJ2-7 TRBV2 CASSPLTSVDEQYF TGTGCCAGCAGTCCCCTGACTAGCGTTGACGAGCAGTACTTC